This T cell receptor (beta chain) was recovered during a study of T-cell memory formation after mild COVID-19. Points from the study as a whole: Contracting clones, day 15 to 85, had balanced CD4/CD8, and later expanders favored CD4+. SARS-CoV-2 specificity was not confirmed for second-wave clones peaking on day 37.

TCRdb reanalysed the 5' RACE reads using MiXCR and keeps one entry per CDR3 protein. The sample carries hundreds of thousands of distinct CDR3 sequences, roughly 17% recorded once. This clonotype was seen a handful of times. Its target is unknown. Trimming took off 0 bases at V and 1 base at J, with 12 bases between the two ends. Germline V lookup: CDR1 DFQATT, CDR2 SNEGSKA (reference sequence). The CDR3 extends over 15 amino acids. The J gene is TRBJ1-1, the V gene TRBV20-1; maybe TRBD1 (6 bases). This clonotype was sampled from an adult woman who had mild COVID-19 (a few samples of this study predate the infection). Cell type and time point are not known. The sample taken for sequencing was PBMCs or a T cell subset sorted from them (not recorded which). The CDR3 DNA reads TGCAGTGCTAGAGATCCCGGGACACAGAACACTGAAGCTTTCTTT. It translates to CSARDPGTQNTEAFF.